One sample yielded the 23 T cell receptor beta chains listed below, sequenced in a study of blood T cell repertoires in COVID-19. Using immunoSEQ multiplex PCR, the repertoire was profiled, and TCRdb retains in-frame clones only, with some absent. The repertoire holds about 180,000 clones, with around 84% as singletons. What was sequenced was PBMCs or T cells enriched from blood (not recorded which). The receptors stem from a man in his fifties who had recovered from COVID-19.

The chain couples TRBV11-2 to TRBJ1-6; 8 bases fit TRBD1. Germline loops: CDR1 SGHAT, CDR2 FQNNGV. V lost 4 bases, J lost 9 bases, and 8 bases stayed unmatched. The CDR3 is 15 residues long. The DNA for the CDR3 is TGTGCCAGCAGCTCCGGGGGACAGGAGATTTCACCCCTCCACTTT. Protein product: CASSSGGQEISPLHF.

This clone appeared once. The genes are TRBV3-1 (or the pseudogene TRBV3-2) and TRBJ1-1; D gene unclear. Per germline, CDR1 LGHDT and CDR2 YNNKEL (reference sequence). V lost 4 bases and J lost 4, with 10 bases in between. The CDR3 has 13 residues. The CDR3 DNA is TGTGCCAGCAGCCCCCTCGAGGGCACTGAAGCTTTCTTT. Translating gives CASSPLEGTEAFF.

The chain uses TRBV29-1 and TRBJ1-3; tentatively, D is TRBD1 (6 bases). The CDR3 extends over 12 amino acids. Trimming shortened V by 5 bases and J by 2 bases, and 7 bases separated the two germline ends. Germline V lookup: CDR1 SQVTM, CDR2 ANQGSEA. The DNA of the CDR3 is TGCAGCGTTCGACAGGCTGGAAACACCATATATTTT. Protein: CSVRQAGNTIYF. Full variable domain (remainder filled in from reference TRBV29-1 and TRBJ1-3): SAVISQKPSRDICQRGTSLTIQCQVDSQVTMMFWYRQQPGQSLTLIATANQGSEATYESGFVIDKFPISRPNLTFSTLTVSNMSPEDSSIYLCSVRQAGNTIYFGEGSWLTVV.

The CDR3 coding sequence is TGTGCCAGCATCCGCTATGCGGGGGGTCAAGAGACCCAGTACTTC. Its protein product is CASIRYAGGQETQYF. The chain couples TRBV6-5 to TRBJ2-5; 8 bases map to TRBD2. This CDR3 contains 15 residues. Germline V CDR1 and CDR2: MNHEY, SVGAGI. J was trimmed by 2 bases and V by 7 bases; bases with no gene match: 9.

The count of this clone is one. The V and J genes are TRBV4-1 and TRBJ1-5; D might be TRBD1 (5 bases). This CDR3 is built from 13 residues. Trimming pared 4 bases from V and 6 bases from J, leaving 10 bases between. Germline V CDR1 and CDR2: MGHRA, YSYEKL. CDR3 protein: CASSPVGGQPQHF. The CDR3 DNA sequence: TGCGCCAGCAGCCCCGTCGGGGGTCAGCCCCAGCATTTT.

This chain connects TRBV14 to TRBJ2-7, with D possibly being TRBD1 (5 bases). Trimming pared 2 bases from V and 6 bases from J, leaving 11 bases between. Germline V gene data show CDR1 as SGHDN and CDR2 as FVKESK. The CDR3 totals 13 residues. As DNA, the CDR3 is TGTGCCAGCAGCCAAACCAGGGTTGGCGAGCAGTACTTC. Translating gives CASSQTRVGEQYF.

This chain joins TRBV3-1 (or the pseudogene TRBV3-2) and TRBJ1-5; TRBD1 might be the D (6 bases). The CDR3 runs 15 residues. The germline gives CDR1 LGHDT, CDR2 YNNKEL (reference sequence). Trimming removed 4 bases at V and 3 bases at J, with 13 bases between. CDR3 loop: CASSPTRDINQPQHF. In DNA form, the CDR3 reads TGTGCCAGCAGCCCCACAAGGGACATCAATCAGCCCCAGCATTTT.

This chain connects TRBV27 to TRBJ1-1, with no clear D. Per germline, CDR1 MNHEY and CDR2 SMNVEV (reference sequence). With 6 bases removed from V and 6 bases from J, the gap between germline ends came to 17 bases. The CDR3 runs 14 residues. Here the CDR3 DNA reads TGTGCCAGCAGCTCCCTGACGGGAAGGCCTGAAGCTTTCTTT. It codes for CASSSLTGRPEAFF.

The CDR3 DNA reads as TGTGCCAGCAGTGAAGAGGGAGGGATTCAGACCCAGTACTTC. Its translation: CASSEEGGIQTQYF. This chain joins TRBV6-1 and TRBJ2-5, with 7 positions matching TRBD2. V lost 1 base to trimming and J lost 6 bases; unmatched junction nucleotides: 5. The germline CDR1 and CDR2 sequences are MNHNS and SASEGT. The CDR3 runs 14 residues.

The chain combines TRBV6-1 with TRBJ1-1; D unresolved. The CDR3 sequence is 13 residues long. The V gene's germline CDR1 is MNHNS and CDR2 SASEGT. Trimming shortened V by 3 bases and J by 5 bases, and 10 bases separated the two germline ends. CDR3 in amino acids: CASSEGFKTEAFF. CDR3 DNA: TGTGCCAGCAGTGAGGGCTTTAAGACTGAAGCTTTCTTT.

This clone was counted a few times. This chain uses TRBV28 with TRBJ2-2; 13 nucleotides agree with TRBD2. In germline, CDR1 is MDHEN, CDR2 SYDVKM. The CDR3 sequence is 18 residues long. V gave up 5 bases and J gave up 5 bases; unmatched junction bases: 11. CDR3 loop: CASSGLPGLAGHTGELFF. DNA of the CDR3: TGTGCCAGCAGTGGACTCCCGGGACTAGCGGGACATACCGGGGAGCTGTTTTTT.

The V and J genes are TRBV20-1 and TRBJ2-1, with no clear D. The CDR3 has 10 residues. The germline CDR1 and CDR2 sequences are DFQATT and SNEGSKA (reference sequence). Between the trimmed V and J ends, which lost 6 bases and 6 bases, there was a span of 6 bases. CDR3 residues: CSALFNEQFF. CDR3 in DNA: TGCAGTGCCCTCTTCAATGAGCAGTTCTTC.

This chain connects TRBV29-1 to TRBJ1-1; TRBD1 matches at 7 bases. The CDR3 has 14 amino acids. CDR1 is SQVTM and CDR2 is ANQGSEA in the germline V gene. After removal of 3 bases from V and 0 bases from J, the junction contained 4 bases not matched to a gene. For the CDR3, the DNA is TGCAGCGTTGAGAGACAGGGATTGAACACTGAAGCTTTCTTT. Protein: CSVERQGLNTEAFF.

The chain has TRBV28 and TRBJ1-1, with D uncertain. The CDR3 has 15 amino acids. V dropped 1 base and J dropped 0 bases, with 9 bases sitting between them. The V gene's germline CDR1 is MDHEN and CDR2 SYDVKM. CDR3 sequence: CASSLYPGVNTEAFF. CDR3 sequence (DNA): TGTGCCAGCAGTTTATACCCCGGGGTGAACACTGAAGCTTTCTTT. Full variable domain (missing parts from reference TRBV28 and TRBJ1-1): DVKVTQSSRYLVKRTGEKVFLECVQDMDHENMFWYRQDPGLGLRLIYFSYDVKMKEKGDIPEGYSVSREKKERFSLILESASTNQTSMYLCASSLYPGVNTEAFFGQGTRLTVV.

In this sample, this clone turned up a few times. This chain links TRBV7-9 with TRBJ1-3; the D is unclear. Germline lookup yields CDR1 SEHNR and CDR2 FQNEAQ (reference sequence). V was pared by 4 bases and J by 1 base, with 17 bases between. The CDR3 has 17 residues. The CDR3 DNA follows: TGTGCCAGCAGCTCCCGTCAGGCGGGAGGATCTGGAAACACCATATATTTT. Translated: CASSSRQAGGSGNTIYF. Together with reference TRBV7-9 and TRBJ1-3, the CDR3 gives the full variable domain: DTGVSQNPRHKITKRGQNVTFRCDPISEHNRLYWYRQTLGQGPEFLTYFQNEAQLEKSRLLSDRFSAERPKGSFSTLEIQRTEQGDSAMYLCASSSRQAGGSGNTIYFGEGSWLTVV.

This clone was recorded a few times. This chain connects TRBV5-5 to TRBJ1-4, with D possibly matching TRBD1 (5 bases). There are 15 residues in the CDR3. Germline V gene lookup returns CDR1 SGHKS and CDR2 YYEKEE (reference sequence). Trimming stripped 5 bases from V and 0 bases from J, with 11 bases between. The CDR3 region is CASRGLGATNEKLFF. CDR3 DNA sequence: TGTGCCAGCAGGGGACTGGGGGCAACTAATGAAAAACTGTTTTTT.

The gene calls are TRBV18 and TRBJ1-1; D gene ambiguous. Per germline, CDR1 KGHSH and CDR2 LQKENI. There are 12 residues in the CDR3. V gave up 2 bases and J gave up 7 bases, with 8 bases separating them. CDR3 region: CASSPWESEAFF. DNA for the CDR3: TGTGCCAGCTCACCATGGGAGAGTGAAGCTTTCTTT.

The chain recombines TRBV10-3 with TRBJ2-1; TRBD2 matches at 11 bases. The CDR3 is made up of 15 amino acids. CDR1 ENHRY and CDR2 SYGVKD come from the germline V gene. Trimming removed 10 bases from V and 4 bases from J; junction bases left unmatched: 9. As DNA, the CDR3 is TGTGCCACGACACTAGCGGGGGACCAATACAATGAGCAGTTCTTC. It encodes CATTLAGDQYNEQFF.

The chain is built from TRBV19 and TRBJ1-2; D is uncertain. The germline V gene encodes CDR1 LNHDA and CDR2 SQIVND (reference sequence). V was pared by 3 bases and J by 3 bases, with 11 bases between. This CDR3 contains 14 residues. The CDR3: CASSMLAVHYGYTF. The CDR3 nucleotides are TGTGCCAGTAGTATGCTGGCCGTCCACTATGGCTACACCTTC.

The chain is built from TRBV6-5 and TRBJ2-2, with D possibly matching TRBD1 (6 bases). CDR1 is MNHEY, CDR2 SVGAGI, per germline. Trimming left V 6 bases short and J 0 bases short, with 8 bases between. The CDR3 covers 14 residues. CDR3 DNA: TGTGCCAGCAGGCGGACAGCGAACACCGGGGAGCTGTTTTTT. Translated, it gives CASRRTANTGELFF.

The chain recombines TRBV12-3 or TRBV12-4 with TRBJ1-1; D remains ambiguous. The V end was cut by 3 bases, the J end by 3 bases, with 5 bases between. This CDR3 region has 12 residues. The CDR3 protein is CASSLRDTEAFF. The CDR3 bases are TGTGCCAGCAGTTTGCGAGACACTGAAGCTTTCTTT.

This chain uses TRBV11-3 with TRBJ1-1; D is undetermined. V was cut by 3 bases and J by 2 bases, with 7 bases left in between. The CDR3 consists of 13 residues. Germline CDR1 and CDR2: SGHNT and YENEEA. The CDR3 DNA reads as TGTGCCAGCAGCTTGGTCAGAAACACTGAAGCTTTCTTT. As protein: CASSLVRNTEAFF. The full variable domain, in which reference TRBV11-3 and TRBJ1-1 provide the parts outside the CDR3, is EAGVVQSPRYKIIEKKQPVAFWCNPISGHNTLYWYLQNLGQGPELLIRYENEEAVDDSQLPKDRFSAERLKGVDSTLKIQPAELGDSAVYLCASSLVRNTEAFFGQGTRLTVV.

This clone was seen more than once but under ten times. V is TRBV3-1 (or the pseudogene TRBV3-2) and J is TRBJ2-7; 10 nucleotides agree with TRBD2. Germline V lookup: CDR1 LGHDT, CDR2 YNNKEL (reference sequence). The CDR3 length is 15 residues. V lost 0 bases to trimming and J lost 1 base; unmatched junction nucleotides: 0. In DNA form, the CDR3 reads TGTGCCAGCAGCCAAGATAGCGGGGGGTCCTACGAGCAGTACTTC. This codes for CASSQDSGGSYEQYF.